The sequence of this TCR beta chain was determined in a study of blood T cell repertoires in COVID-19. Across the whole study: The origin of the acute and convalescent COVID-19 samples was the United States, Italy and Spain. T cells, B-cell-depleted T cells, or PBMCs provided the cDNA or gDNA that served as material.

In the original workflow: Amplification of reference gene primers was used by the study to estimate nucleated cell counts. The protocol was immunoSEQ multiplex PCR, while the TCRdb copy is restricted to in-frame clones and leaves out a portion. V and J calls and clone size come straight from that table; D and trimming were deduced from the DNA. The repertoire consists of about 400,000 clones, with more than 85% occurring once and the leading ten covering 4% to 5.5%. V gave up 2 bases and J gave up 0 bases, with 13 bases separating them. The CDR3 is 16 amino acids. Germline loops: CDR1 MNHNY, CDR2 SVGAGI (reference sequence).

This chain uses TRBV6-6 with TRBJ1-1; D may be TRBD1 (5 bases). The sequenced sample consisted of peripheral blood. The TCR was taken from a woman in her twenties or thirties with acute or convalescent COVID-19. The CDR3 region is CASSYRPGNMNTEAFF. CDR3 nucleotide sequence: TGTGCCAGCAGTTACCGTCCAGGGAATATGAACACTGAAGCTTTCTTT.